The clone carrying this T cell receptor beta chain has more than one count but fewer than ten. Antigen unknown. Every donor provided around 9.3 milliliters of peripheral blood. PBMCs numbering at least 6 million were isolated per sample. This sample is drawn from a study of blood T cells in healthy people across ages. Combining a sample-barcoded 5' primer with a J-beta primer mix, a second PCR ran for 7 to 11 cycles. Each cDNA molecule, via a template-switch adaptor with 12 random nucleotides, was tagged. TCRdb reprocessed the 5' RACE reads with MiXCR, giving one entry per CDR3 protein. The sample contains about 800,000 distinct CDR3 sequences, 55% to 70% of which appear only once. Points from the study as a whole: Conclusively comparing naive with antigen-experienced cells was impossible with unsorted PBMCs.

Germline V CDR1 and CDR2: DFQATT, SNEGSKA (reference sequence). CDR3 size: 13 residues. V was pared by 6 bases and J by 5 bases, with 16 bases between. The clonotype originates from a man aged 25-45 years in good health. The sample was blood. J is TRBJ1-2 and V is TRBV20-1; D may be TRBD1 (5 bases). CDR3 region: CSAMGVEGYGYTF. The CDR3 region has the DNA TGCAGTGCAATGGGGGTAGAAGGGTATGGCTACACCTTC.